This is a list of T cell receptor beta chains from one sample in a study of T cell responses to AZD1222 COVID-19 vaccine. Some clones are missing from TCRdb's copy, which holds only in-frame ones; the method was immunoSEQ multiplex PCR. This sample has some 130,000 clones, with 80% to 90% found just once. Sample: peripheral blood, taken on day 0 of AZD1222 vaccination. Source of these receptors: an adult in good health. Both conserved end residues are part of each CDR3. Each record gives: CDR3 DNA, CDR3 protein, J gene, clone size, D gene, V gene. The D gene is left open where the match is weak. A clone size is listed for some rows: how often the clone was seen (once, few, many), or a class if it is expanded.

CDR3nt: TGTGCCATCAGGCCAGGGGGTAATAGCAATCAGCCCCAGCATTTT; CDR3aa: CAIRPGGNSNQPQHF; j_gene: TRBJ1-5; abundance: .; d_gene: TRBD1; v_gene: TRBV10-3
CDR3nt: TGTGCCAGCAGTTTGGGCTATGGCTACACCTTC; CDR3aa: CASSLGYGYTF; j_gene: TRBJ1-2; abundance: .; d_gene: .; v_gene: TRBV12-3/TRBV12-4
CDR3nt: TGTGCCAGTAGTTCACCGGGACAGCCCTACGAGCAGTACTTC; CDR3aa: CASSSPGQPYEQYF; j_gene: TRBJ2-7; abundance: once; d_gene: TRBD1; v_gene: TRBV19
CDR3nt: TGTGCCAGCAGTCTTCGACAAACCTACGAGCAGTACTTC; CDR3aa: CASSLRQTYEQYF; j_gene: TRBJ2-7; abundance: .; d_gene: .; v_gene: TRBV27
CDR3nt: TGTGCCAGCAGCTTAACAGGGGTTTCGGGAAACACCATATATTTT; CDR3aa: CASSLTGVSGNTIYF; j_gene: TRBJ1-3; abundance: .; d_gene: TRBD1; v_gene: TRBV7-9
CDR3nt: TGTGCCAGTAGTTTCGACAGGGGGGCCTCCTACGAGCAGTACTTC; CDR3aa: CASSFDRGASYEQYF; j_gene: TRBJ2-7; abundance: .; d_gene: TRBD1; v_gene: TRBV19
CDR3nt: TGTGCCAGCAGTGACCTAGTACGAGGGGGCGCGGGCGGCTACACCTTC; CDR3aa: CASSDLVRGGAGGYTF; j_gene: TRBJ1-2; abundance: .; d_gene: TRBD1; v_gene: TRBV2
CDR3nt: TGTGCCAGCAGTTACCTTCCGGGACTAGCGGGGGTCGACACCGGGGAGCTGTTTTTT; CDR3aa: CASSYLPGLAGVDTGELFF; j_gene: TRBJ2-2; abundance: .; d_gene: TRBD2; v_gene: TRBV6-2/TRBV6-3
CDR3nt: TGTGCCAGCCAGGGACAGACCACCGGGGAGCTGTTTTTT; CDR3aa: CASQGQTTGELFF; j_gene: TRBJ2-2; abundance: .; d_gene: TRBD1; v_gene: TRBV6-5
CDR3nt: TGTGCCAGCAGCCCGGGACAGTTGACCTACGAGCAGTACTTC; CDR3aa: CASSPGQLTYEQYF; j_gene: TRBJ2-7; abundance: .; d_gene: TRBD1; v_gene: TRBV28
CDR3nt: TGTGCCAGCAGCCTACAACTCGGGATGACTCTTTCACCCCTCCACTTT; CDR3aa: CASSLQLGMTLSPLHF; j_gene: TRBJ1-6; abundance: .; d_gene: .; v_gene: TRBV7-9
CDR3nt: TGTGCCAGCAGCTTAGAGGCAGATACGCAGTATTTT; CDR3aa: CASSLEADTQYF; j_gene: TRBJ2-3; abundance: .; d_gene: .; v_gene: TRBV13
CDR3nt: TGTGCCAGCAGTATTACGACAGGGAGTTCGTCGGGTGGCTACACCTTC; CDR3aa: CASSITTGSSSGGYTF; j_gene: TRBJ1-2; abundance: .; d_gene: TRBD1; v_gene: TRBV6-2/TRBV6-3
CDR3nt: TGTGCCAGCAGCCAAGGAAGCGGCAATCAGCCCCAGCATTTT; CDR3aa: CASSQGSGNQPQHF; j_gene: TRBJ1-5; abundance: once; d_gene: .; v_gene: TRBV3-1/TRBV3-2
CDR3nt: TGTGCCAGCCCATCAAGAGGCGTGAACACTGAAGCTTTCTTT; CDR3aa: CASPSRGVNTEAFF; j_gene: TRBJ1-1; abundance: once; d_gene: .; v_gene: TRBV6-5
CDR3nt: TGTGCCAGCACCGGGACAGGGCGGCTGTACGAGCAGTACTTC; CDR3aa: CASTGTGRLYEQYF; j_gene: TRBJ2-7; abundance: .; d_gene: TRBD1; v_gene: TRBV7-9
CDR3nt: TGTGCCAGTCGGACAGGCGCCCTTATTTATGGCTACACCTTC; CDR3aa: CASRTGALIYGYTF; j_gene: TRBJ1-2; abundance: .; d_gene: TRBD1; v_gene: TRBV28
CDR3nt: TGTGCCAGCAGTGTTGACAGGGGGAGGAACACTGAAGCTTTCTTT; CDR3aa: CASSVDRGRNTEAFF; j_gene: TRBJ1-1; abundance: .; d_gene: TRBD1; v_gene: TRBV27
CDR3nt: TGTGCCTGGAGGGGAGAATCTAATGAAAAACTGTTTTTT; CDR3aa: CAWRGESNEKLFF; j_gene: TRBJ1-4; abundance: .; d_gene: .; v_gene: TRBV30
CDR3nt: TGTGCCTGGACTCACTCCTACGAGCAGTACTTC; CDR3aa: CAWTHSYEQYF; j_gene: TRBJ2-7; abundance: .; d_gene: .; v_gene: TRBV30
CDR3nt: TGCAGCGTGGGGGAATTAAGCACTGAAGCTTTCTTT; CDR3aa: CSVGELSTEAFF; j_gene: TRBJ1-1; abundance: .; d_gene: .; v_gene: TRBV29-1
CDR3nt: TGTGCCAGCAGCTCAAACTACGAGCAGTACTTC; CDR3aa: CASSSNYEQYF; j_gene: TRBJ2-7; abundance: .; d_gene: .; v_gene: TRBV7-8
CDR3nt: TGTGCCAGCAGCTTGGGCAGGGCGGGGACCTATAATTCACCCCTCCACTTT; CDR3aa: CASSLGRAGTYNSPLHF; j_gene: TRBJ1-6; abundance: once; d_gene: .; v_gene: TRBV5-6
CDR3nt: TGTGCCAGCAGTTATAGCACCCAAGAGACCCAGTACTTC; CDR3aa: CASSYSTQETQYF; j_gene: TRBJ2-5; abundance: .; d_gene: .; v_gene: TRBV6-5
CDR3nt: TGCGCCAGCAGCCACCCCGGGACAGACTATGGCTACACCTTC; CDR3aa: CASSHPGTDYGYTF; j_gene: TRBJ1-2; abundance: .; d_gene: TRBD1; v_gene: TRBV4-1
CDR3nt: TGTGCCAGCAGTAAGCGGCCCTTCGGGGGCTACGAGCAGTACTTC; CDR3aa: CASSKRPFGGYEQYF; j_gene: TRBJ2-7; abundance: .; d_gene: .; v_gene: TRBV6-2/TRBV6-3
CDR3nt: TGTGCCAGCAGCTTGGGTCTCCCGGGACAGGGTTACGAGCAGTACTTC; CDR3aa: CASSLGLPGQGYEQYF; j_gene: TRBJ2-7; abundance: .; d_gene: TRBD1; v_gene: TRBV5-5
CDR3nt: TGTGCCACCAACACCCCCGGGGTGGGACGAGAGACCCAGTACTTC; CDR3aa: CATNTPGVGRETQYF; j_gene: TRBJ2-5; abundance: .; d_gene: .; v_gene: TRBV5-4
CDR3nt: TGTGCCAGCAGCTTGGCCACGGGGCACAGGGGCGGGAATGAGCAGTTCTTC; CDR3aa: CASSLATGHRGGNEQFF; j_gene: TRBJ2-1; abundance: .; d_gene: TRBD1; v_gene: TRBV5-8
CDR3nt: TGTGCCAGCAGCCGCCGCAGGGGAACTGAAGCTTTCTTT; CDR3aa: CASSRRRGTEAFF; j_gene: TRBJ1-1; abundance: .; d_gene: .; v_gene: TRBV6-5
CDR3nt: TGTGCCAGCAGCTTAGCGCTAACGGCCAGGAACGAGCAGTACTTC; CDR3aa: CASSLALTARNEQYF; j_gene: TRBJ2-7; abundance: .; d_gene: .; v_gene: TRBV7-9
CDR3nt: TGTGCCAGCAGCTACGGACAGAGCTCCTACGAGCAGTACTTC; CDR3aa: CASSYGQSSYEQYF; j_gene: TRBJ2-7; abundance: .; d_gene: .; v_gene: TRBV9
CDR3nt: TGTGCCTGGACCCAAGGTAGCAATCAGCCCCAGCATTTT; CDR3aa: CAWTQGSNQPQHF; j_gene: TRBJ1-5; abundance: .; d_gene: .; v_gene: TRBV30
CDR3nt: TGTGCCAGCGGACTATTAAAAGCAGATACGCAGTATTTT; CDR3aa: CASGLLKADTQYF; j_gene: TRBJ2-3; abundance: .; d_gene: .; v_gene: TRBV2
CDR3nt: TGTGCCAGCAGTTTACGGGGGAGGGGGTTAGATACGCAGTATTTT; CDR3aa: CASSLRGRGLDTQYF; j_gene: TRBJ2-3; abundance: .; d_gene: .; v_gene: TRBV27
CDR3nt: TGTGCCAGTAGTATAGGATACCCAATACTTTTT; CDR3aa: CASSIGYPILF; j_gene: TRBJ1-1; abundance: .; d_gene: .; v_gene: TRBV19
CDR3nt: TGTGCCAGCAGCTTAAGAGGAGGGACCGGGGAGCTGTTTTTT; CDR3aa: CASSLRGGTGELFF; j_gene: TRBJ2-2; abundance: .; d_gene: .; v_gene: TRBV7-3
CDR3nt: TGTGCCAGCTCACCGAACTCCCAGACAGATACGCAGTATTTT; CDR3aa: CASSPNSQTDTQYF; j_gene: TRBJ2-3; abundance: once; d_gene: .; v_gene: TRBV18
CDR3nt: TGTGCCAGCAGTAGGACTAGCCCCAAGGAGACCCAGTACTTC; CDR3aa: CASSRTSPKETQYF; j_gene: TRBJ2-5; abundance: few; d_gene: TRBD2; v_gene: TRBV6-6
CDR3nt: TGTGCCAGCAGTGCCAGCGGGGAAAACAATGAGCAGTTCTTC; CDR3aa: CASSASGENNEQFF; j_gene: TRBJ2-1; abundance: .; d_gene: TRBD2; v_gene: TRBV6-4
CDR3nt: TGTGCCAGCAGTTTTTCAGGGGTCAATGGAAACACCATATATTTT; CDR3aa: CASSFSGVNGNTIYF; j_gene: TRBJ1-3; abundance: .; d_gene: .; v_gene: TRBV28
CDR3nt: TGTGCCAGCAGCCAAGATATGGGCTTAGGGCGGGGTGAAAAACTGTTTTTT; CDR3aa: CASSQDMGLGRGEKLFF; j_gene: TRBJ1-4; abundance: .; d_gene: .; v_gene: TRBV14
CDR3nt: TGCGCCAGCAGTGACCCCGGGGGCGGGAGCTCCTACGAGCAGTACTTC; CDR3aa: CASSDPGGGSSYEQYF; j_gene: TRBJ2-7; abundance: few; d_gene: .; v_gene: TRBV10-2
CDR3nt: TGCGCCAGCAGCTTAGGACAGGGTTGGGAGCAGTACTTC; CDR3aa: CASSLGQGWEQYF; j_gene: TRBJ2-7; abundance: .; d_gene: TRBD1; v_gene: TRBV5-1
CDR3nt: TGTGCCAGCAGCTTACGGGCGGGAGGTGAAAAACTGTTTTTT; CDR3aa: CASSLRAGGEKLFF; j_gene: TRBJ1-4; abundance: .; d_gene: .; v_gene: TRBV7-2